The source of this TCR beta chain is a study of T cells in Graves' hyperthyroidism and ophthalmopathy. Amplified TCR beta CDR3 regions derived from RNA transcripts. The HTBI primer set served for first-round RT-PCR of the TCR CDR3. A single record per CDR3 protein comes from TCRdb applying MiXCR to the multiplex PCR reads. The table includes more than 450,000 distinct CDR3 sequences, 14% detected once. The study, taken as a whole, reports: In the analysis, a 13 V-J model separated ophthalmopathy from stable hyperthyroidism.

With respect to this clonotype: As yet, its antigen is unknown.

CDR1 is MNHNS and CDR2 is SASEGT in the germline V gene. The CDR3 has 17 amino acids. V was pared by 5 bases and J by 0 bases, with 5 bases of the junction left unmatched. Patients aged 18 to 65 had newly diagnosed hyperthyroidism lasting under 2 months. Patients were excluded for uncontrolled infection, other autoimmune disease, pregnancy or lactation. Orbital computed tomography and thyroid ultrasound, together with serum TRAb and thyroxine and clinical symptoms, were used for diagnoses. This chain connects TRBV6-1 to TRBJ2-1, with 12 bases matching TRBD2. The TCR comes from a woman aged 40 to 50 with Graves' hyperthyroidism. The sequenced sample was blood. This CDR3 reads CASSSGTSGFSYNEQFF. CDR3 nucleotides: TGTGCCAGCAGTTCAGGGACTAGCGGGTTCTCCTACAATGAGCAGTTCTTC.